The present TCR beta chain was sequenced within a study of blood T cell repertoires in COVID-19. Turning to the study itself: There were acute and convalescent COVID-19 samples, and they came from the United States, Italy and Spain. T cells, B-cell-depleted T cells, or PBMCs provided the cDNA or gDNA that served as material.

Per the original methods: Reference gene primer amplification gave estimated nucleated cell counts. TCRdb keeps only in-frame clones here, not all; method: immunoSEQ multiplex PCR. V, J and clone size are those of that table, while D and trimming were read from the DNA. The data hold tens of thousands of clones, with roughly 90% observed a single time. Germline V CDR1 and CDR2: SGHVS, FQNEAQ. V was clipped by 3 bases and J by 12 bases, with 18 bases between them. The CDR3 consists of 14 residues. The specimen sequenced was peripheral blood. This chain connects TRBV7-8 to TRBJ2-1, with a possible D match to TRBD2 (5 bases). The sequence came from a human donor in a cohort sampled during active COVID-19. DNA of the CDR3: TGTGCCAGCAGCTTCGGGTCTGGAGCGGTGTGGCAGTTCTTC. It specifies CASSFGSGAVWQFF.